One and the same sample provided the 14 T cell receptor beta chains below, sequenced in a study of blood T cell repertoires in COVID-19 (dated by TCRdb to 2018 to 2021). The method was the immunoSEQ multiplex PCR assay. TCRdb stores this immuneACCESS table with in-frame sequences only. Part of the clones is absent; in the studies checked, under half of the shortfall reflects unresolved V genes, and no reason is known for the rest. Recorded for this sample are 200,000 to 300,000 clones; 70% to 85% of them occurred a single time. The ten largest clones take up around 2% of the sample. The sequenced sample consisted of peripheral blood. The receptors were gathered from a woman of 80 years or more with acute or convalescent COVID-19.

The chain couples TRBV5-1 to TRBJ2-2, with 9 nucleotides matching TRBD1. CDR3 length: 15 amino acids. The ends lost 0 bases at V and 3 bases at J; junction bases unmatched: 0. CDR1 is SGHRS, CDR2 YFSETQ, per germline. The CDR3 DNA sequence: TGCGCCAGCAGCTTGGGGGACAGGGACACCGGGGAGCTGTTTTTT. This translates into CASSLGDRDTGELFF.

The rearrangement links TRBV19 to TRBJ2-7; 11 bases match TRBD2. CDR1 is LNHDA, CDR2 SQIVND, per germline (reference sequence). V lost 5 bases to trimming and J lost 1 base; unmatched junction nucleotides: 4. The CDR3 runs 15 residues. The CDR3 nucleotides read TGTGCCAGTAGTTCACTAGCGGGGGCTTCCTACGAGCAGTACTTC. Protein sequence: CASSSLAGASYEQYF.

The chain couples TRBV6-2 or TRBV6-3 to TRBJ1-1; 7 bases are shared with TRBD1. The CDR3 extends over 15 amino acids. Germline V gene data show CDR1 as MNHEY and CDR2 as SVGEGT. V shed 2 bases and J 6 bases; nucleotides not matched to a gene: 9. The CDR3 sequence: CASSYLQGVVSEAFF. CDR3 nucleotides: TGTGCCAGCAGTTACCTCCAGGGGGTGGTATCTGAAGCTTTCTTT.

The rearrangement joins TRBV10-3 to TRBJ2-1; TRBD2 matches 15 bases. This CDR3 region has 16 residues. Germline V gene data show CDR1 as ENHRY and CDR2 as SYGVKD. After removal of 6 bases from V and 4 bases from J, the junction contained 4 bases not matched to a gene. This CDR3 is CAISPGLAGGYNEQFF. The CDR3 nucleotides are TGTGCCATCAGCCCGGGACTAGCGGGAGGTTACAATGAGCAGTTCTTC.

The gene calls are TRBV4-2 and TRBJ1-4, with 7 bases that match TRBD1. The germline V gene encodes CDR1 LGHNA and CDR2 YNFKEQ. Germline trimming cut 3 bases from V and 8 bases from J; bases unmatched to any gene: 9. CDR3 size: 15 residues. This chain's CDR3 is CASSHNRQGHEKLFF. The CDR3 DNA follows: TGTGCCAGCAGCCACAATAGACAGGGACACGAAAAACTGTTTTTT.

This sequence joins TRBV6-2 or TRBV6-3 and TRBJ2-1; 7 nucleotides align to TRBD2. The CDR3 length is 16 residues. The trim removed 2 bases at V and 3 bases at J, leaving 7 bases unmatched. The germline CDR1 and CDR2 sequences are MNHEY and SVGEGT. CDR3 loop: CASSYRAGEVYNEQFF. Here the CDR3 DNA reads TGTGCCAGCAGTTACAGGGCGGGGGAGGTCTACAATGAGCAGTTCTTC.

The rearrangement joins TRBV4-3 to TRBJ1-3; D remains unclear. The ends were cut back, 0 bases at V and 1 base at J, with 10 bases in the middle. Germline lookup yields CDR1 LGHNA and CDR2 YSLEER. This CDR3 is 16 amino acids long. The chain's CDR3 is CASSQDTPLSGNTIYF. The CDR3 region has the DNA TGCGCCAGCAGCCAAGATACACCGTTATCTGGAAACACCATATATTTT.

This chain links TRBV6-6 with TRBJ1-5, with D maybe TRBD1 (5 bases). Trimming pared 6 bases from V and 6 bases from J, leaving 15 bases between. This CDR3 region has 14 residues. Germline values: CDR1 MNHNY, CDR2 SVGAGI (reference sequence). DNA of the CDR3: TGTGCCAGCAGGGCACGGGGGGAAAGTCAGCCCCAGCATTTT. Amino acid sequence: CASRARGESQPQHF.

The chain is built from TRBV18 and TRBJ2-7; 8 positions match TRBD2. The CDR3 runs 15 residues. J lost 2 bases, V lost 5 bases, and 8 bases had no gene match. The germline gives CDR1 KGHSH, CDR2 LQKENI. The CDR3 DNA reads TGTGCCAGCTCATCGAATAGCGGGACCGCCTACGAGCAGTACTTC. It yields the protein CASSSNSGTAYEQYF.

V and J are TRBV11-2 and TRBJ2-4; 10 bases map to TRBD1. Germline CDR1 SGHAT, CDR2 FQNNGV. There are 14 residues in the CDR3. With 6 bases clipped from V and 9 bases from J, the junction kept 8 bases outside the gene matches. In DNA form, the CDR3 reads TGTGCCAGCAGTCACCCCCGGACAGGGGGCATTCAGTACTTC. Its translation is CASSHPRTGGIQYF.

This rearrangement joins TRBV6-5 to TRBJ1-1; 7 bases match TRBD1. Germline values: CDR1 MNHEY, CDR2 SVGAGI. With V trimmed by 6 bases and J by 3 bases, 7 bases remained unmatched. The CDR3 contains 14 residues. The CDR3 DNA reads as TGTGCCAGCAGGATCACAGGGGTTTACACTGAAGCTTTCTTT. Translation: CASRITGVYTEAFF.

The V and J genes are TRBV6-5 and TRBJ1-5; D is undetermined. The CDR3 contains 14 residues. V gave up 6 bases and J gave up 5 bases, with 14 bases separating them. Germline V gives CDR1 MNHEY, CDR2 SVGAGI. Here the CDR3 DNA reads TGTGCCAGCAGCGGCCCAAACGCGGATCAGCCCCAGCATTTT. Translated: CASSGPNADQPQHF.

This clone appeared a single time. The rearrangement joins TRBV6-5 to TRBJ2-2; 8 bases are shared with TRBD2. The CDR3 sequence is 15 residues long. V shed 8 bases, J shed 1 base, and the junction held 6 bases outside the gene matches. CDR1 MNHEY and CDR2 SVGAGI come from the germline V gene. The CDR3 DNA sequence: TGTGCCAGCGACAAGGCGGGGGGGAACACCGGGGAGCTGTTTTTT. This encodes CASDKAGGNTGELFF.

The chain uses TRBV7-2 and TRBJ2-1; 7 bases map to TRBD2. The ends lost 6 bases at V and 5 bases at J; junction bases unmatched: 7. The CDR3 spans 14 residues. The germline CDR1 and CDR2 sequences are SGHTA and FQGNSA. This CDR3 reads CASRLGGVHNEQFF. The CDR3 bases are TGTGCCAGCAGGCTTGGGGGGGTCCACAATGAGCAGTTCTTC.